Below, 23 T cell receptor beta chains from the same sample are listed, as sequenced in a study of shared clonotypes between healthy human individuals. Selected positively for CCR7 and CD45RO-negative, naive CD8 cells excluded terminally differentiated effector memory CD45RA+ cells. Assay used: immunoSEQ multiplex PCR; TCRdb lists only in-frame clones, some missing. The table shows some 2,000,000 clones, with approximately 94% occurring only once. Input material: naive CD8+ T cells sorted from blood. These receptors all come from a man between 18 and 35 years old in good health.

V is TRBV4-1 and J is TRBJ2-2; D gene unclear. CDR1 is MGHRA and CDR2 is YSYEKL in the germline V gene. There are 15 residues in the CDR3. The V end was cut by 5 bases, the J end by 0 bases, with 10 bases between. As DNA, the CDR3 is TGCGCCAGCAGCTACAGCGTAGCGAACACCGGGGAGCTGTTTTTT. It is translated as CASSYSVANTGELFF.

The chain is built from TRBV28 and TRBJ1-1; TRBD1 might be the D (5 bases). Trimming stripped 1 base from V and 5 bases from J, with 8 bases between. CDR1 MDHEN and CDR2 SYDVKM come from the germline V gene. The CDR3 runs 13 residues. CDR3: CASSLSPGTEAFF. DNA for the CDR3: TGTGCCAGCAGTTTATCCCCAGGGACTGAAGCTTTCTTT.

This chain links TRBV6-6 with TRBJ2-2, with a weak D call TRBD1 (5 bases). Per the germline V gene, CDR1 is MNHNY and CDR2 is SVGAGI (reference sequence). The CDR3 length is 16 residues. V was trimmed by 0 bases and J by 1 base, leaving 9 bases between them. The chain's CDR3 is CASSYSPGRNTGELFF. For the CDR3, the DNA is TGTGCCAGCAGTTACTCTCCAGGGCGGAACACCGGGGAGCTGTTTTTT.

V gene TRBV7-9 combines with J gene TRBJ2-3; TRBD2 matches 15 bases. Germline CDR1 and CDR2: SEHNR and FQNEAQ (reference sequence). This CDR3 spans 16 amino acids. Trimming took 5 bases from V and 7 from J; bases not matched to a gene: 7. CDR3 in amino acids: CASSSPGLAGGYTQYF. CDR3 sequence (DNA): TGTGCCAGCAGCAGTCCGGGACTAGCGGGGGGTTATACGCAGTATTTT.

The rearrangement links TRBV2 to TRBJ2-7; TRBD2 agrees at 7 bases. J was trimmed by 5 bases and V by 2 bases; bases with no gene match: 12. CDR1 is SNHLY, CDR2 FYNNEI, per germline. CDR3 size: 16 residues. The CDR3 DNA sequence: TGTGCCAGCAGTGAATTCTCCGGGGGGTGGAGGAACGAGCAGTACTTC. Translating it yields CASSEFSGGWRNEQYF.

The chain combines TRBV19 with TRBJ1-2, with D unclear. Deletions cut 4 bases from V and 4 bases from J, with 16 bases between. Looked up from germline, CDR1 is LNHDA and CDR2 is SQIVND (reference sequence). The CDR3 totals 15 residues. CDR3 loop: CASSSSGDGFYGYTF. The CDR3 coding sequence is TGTGCCAGTAGTAGTAGCGGGGATGGTTTCTATGGCTACACCTTC.

This clone occurred a few times. The chain couples TRBV29-1 to TRBJ1-6, with 8 positions matching TRBD1. The trim removed 6 bases at V and 9 bases at J, leaving 7 bases unmatched. The CDR3 contains 13 residues. Germline CDR1 is SQVTM and CDR2 is ANQGSEA. The CDR3 DNA is TGCAGCGTGGAGACAGGGGAGGGTTCACCCCTCCACTTT. It encodes CSVETGEGSPLHF.

The J gene is TRBJ2-7, the V gene TRBV7-8; 7 positions agree with TRBD2. Unmatched junction bases numbered 4, after V lost 2 bases and J lost 0 bases. Germline assignment: CDR1 SGHVS and CDR2 FQNEAQ. The CDR3 is 15 amino acids. The CDR3 DNA is TGTGCCAGCAGCTTACTAGGGACTAACTCCTACGAGCAGTACTTC. Translating it yields CASSLLGTNSYEQYF.

The chain carries TRBV7-2 and TRBJ1-3, with a possible D match to TRBD1 (5 bases). The CDR3 is 17 amino acids. V was pared by 2 bases and J by 1 base, with 15 bases between. CDR1 SGHTA and CDR2 FQGNSA come from the germline V gene. The CDR3 spells CASSLTVTVLSGNTIYF. In DNA form, the CDR3 reads TGTGCCAGCAGCTTAACCGTGACAGTGCTATCTGGAAACACCATATATTTT.

The chain links TRBV5-1 to TRBJ2-1; 10 nucleotides align to TRBD2. The CDR3 is made up of 16 amino acids. The junction had 3 bases not matched to a gene; V was cut back by 2 bases and J by 1 base. Germline V gives CDR1 SGHRS, CDR2 YFSETQ. The CDR3 reads CASSFSLAGSYNEQFF. The CDR3 bases are TGCGCCAGCAGCTTCTCACTAGCGGGGTCCTACAATGAGCAGTTCTTC.

The chain uses TRBV4-3 and TRBJ2-5, with 8 bases that match TRBD1. The CDR3 runs 16 residues. V shed 4 bases, J shed 5 bases, and the junction held 12 bases outside the gene matches. Germline V gene lookup returns CDR1 LGHNA and CDR2 YSLEER. CDR3 residues: CASSLFGQGLEETQYF. In DNA, the CDR3 is TGCGCCAGCAGCCTATTTGGACAGGGCTTGGAGGAGACCCAGTACTTC.

On this clone itself: In the same sample, other DNA sequences code for this CDR3. V usage is TRBV4-1 and J usage is TRBJ2-7; 8 bases are a match to TRBD1. The ends lost 3 bases at V and 1 base at J; junction bases unmatched: 5. The CDR3 is 15 amino acids. From germline, CDR1 is MGHRA and CDR2 YSYEKL. CDR3 sequence (DNA): TGCGCCAGCAGCCAGGGTGGGACAGGATCCTACGAGCAGTACTTC. Protein sequence: CASSQGGTGSYEQYF.

The V and J genes are TRBV7-9 and TRBJ1-6; 7 bases map to TRBD1. Germline V gene data show CDR1 as SEHNR and CDR2 as FQNEAQ (reference sequence). V trimming: 0 bases; J trimming: 1 base; junction bases outside the gene matches: 3. The CDR3 consists of 17 residues. CDR3 amino acids: CASSLAAGGSYNSPLHF. The CDR3 DNA reads as TGTGCCAGCAGCTTAGCAGCAGGGGGTTCCTATAATTCACCCCTCCACTTT. Looking up the rest from reference TRBV7-9 and TRBJ1-6 gives the full variable domain: DTGVSQNPRHKITKRGQNVTFRCDPISEHNRLYWYRQTLGQGPEFLTYFQNEAQLEKSRLLSDRFSAERPKGSFSTLEIQRTEQGDSAMYLCASSLAAGGSYNSPLHFGNGTRLTVT.

About this clone: Other nucleotide sequences in the sample specify the same CDR3. The chain couples TRBV2 to TRBJ1-1; D unclear. V was trimmed by 3 bases and J by 6 bases, leaving 5 bases between them. CDR3 length equals 11 residues. Germline V gives CDR1 SNHLY, CDR2 FYNNEI. The CDR3 DNA reads TGTGCCAGCAGTGATCGGGCTGAAGCTTTCTTT. Translated: CASSDRAEAFF.

The chain joins TRBV13 to TRBJ1-6; 12 bases map to TRBD1. V trimming: 5 bases; J trimming: 1 base; junction bases outside the gene matches: 3. CDR1 is PRHDT, CDR2 FYEKMQ, per germline (reference sequence). The CDR3 is 17 amino acids. CDR3 in amino acids: CASSEGQGASYNSPLHF. Written as DNA, the CDR3 is TGTGCCAGCAGCGAGGGACAGGGGGCATCCTATAATTCACCCCTCCACTTT.

The J gene is TRBJ2-3, the V gene TRBV5-6; 11 bases are shared with TRBD2. This CDR3 region has 17 residues. Per the germline V gene, CDR1 is SGHDT and CDR2 is YYEEEE. V lost 4 bases, J lost 4 bases, and 11 bases stayed unmatched. The CDR3 DNA is TGTGCCAGCAGCCTGCTGACTAGCGGGGAATCTTCAGATACGCAGTATTTT. Translating gives CASSLLTSGESSDTQYF. The complete variable domain, with remaining parts taken from reference TRBV5-6 and TRBJ2-3, reads DAGVTQSPTHLIKTRGQQVTLRCSPKSGHDTVSWYQQALGQGPQFIFQYYEEEERQRGNFPDRFSGHQFPNYSSELNVNALLLGDSALYLCASSLLTSGESSDTQYFGPGTRLTVL.

The chain combines TRBV7-8 with TRBJ1-1; no reliable D call. The germline V gene has CDR1 SGHVS and CDR2 FQNEAQ. Trimming took 0 bases from V and 1 from J, leaving 9 bases between them. The CDR3 contains 15 residues. The CDR3 protein is CASSLAAGTNTEAFF. CDR3 coding DNA: TGTGCCAGCAGCTTAGCCGCGGGAACGAACACTGAAGCTTTCTTT.

In nucleotides, the CDR3 is TGTGCCAGCAGTTATAACTGGCTGGCGGAGCAGTTCTTC. Its translation: CASSYNWLAEQFF. The gene calls are TRBV6-6 and TRBJ2-1; D uncertain. This CDR3 has 13 residues. Trimming took 3 bases from V and 10 from J, leaving 13 bases between them. The germline V gene encodes CDR1 MNHNY and CDR2 SVGAGI (reference sequence).

The chain joins TRBV7-9 to TRBJ2-7; D possibly matches TRBD1 or TRBD2 (5 bases each). Trimming took off 2 bases at V and 6 bases at J, with 14 bases between the two ends. Germline V gene data show CDR1 as SEHNR and CDR2 as FQNEAQ (reference sequence). The CDR3 is 14 amino acids. The CDR3 is CASSLSERGGEQYF. CDR3 coding DNA: TGTGCCAGCAGCTTATCGGAGAGGGGCGGCGAGCAGTACTTC.

V and J are TRBV2 and TRBJ2-1, with 9 positions matching TRBD1. J lost 7 bases, V lost 6 bases, and 4 bases had no gene match. The CDR3 contains 13 residues. CDR1 and CDR2 (germline): SNHLY, FYNNEI. The CDR3 sequence is CASSSGTGNEQFF. The CDR3 DNA is TGTGCCAGCAGCTCCGGGACAGGGAATGAGCAGTTCTTC.

The V and J genes are TRBV6-5 and TRBJ1-1, with 7 bases identical to TRBD1. The CDR3 totals 14 residues. Germline lookup yields CDR1 MNHEY and CDR2 SVGAGI. V was pared by 5 bases and J by 4 bases, with 7 bases of the junction left unmatched. The CDR3, as DNA: TGTGCCAGCAGTACGTTGACAGGGCTCACTGAAGCTTTCTTT. Its translation: CASSTLTGLTEAFF.

The CDR3 nucleotides read TGTGCCAGCAGCGTAGGAGGGACTAGCGGGGGAGACACAGATACGCAGTATTTT. It specifies CASSVGGTSGGDTDTQYF. The chain joins TRBV9 to TRBJ2-3; TRBD2 agrees at 14 bases. The junction had 5 bases not matched to a gene; V was cut back by 0 bases and J by 2 bases. Germline assignment: CDR1 SGDLS and CDR2 YYNGEE. This CDR3 comprises 18 residues.

The V and J genes are TRBV7-9 and TRBJ1-2; 11 bases fit TRBD1. Germline V gene sequence: CDR1 SEHNR, CDR2 FQNEAQ (reference sequence). The trim removed 5 bases at V and 1 base at J, leaving 9 bases unmatched. The CDR3 extends over 17 amino acids. The CDR3 sequence: CASSPWDRGINNYGYTF. The CDR3 nucleotides are TGTGCCAGCAGCCCTTGGGACAGGGGGATTAATAACTATGGCTACACCTTC. Full variable domain (remainder filled in from reference TRBV7-9 and TRBJ1-2): DTGVSQNPRHKITKRGQNVTFRCDPISEHNRLYWYRQTLGQGPEFLTYFQNEAQLEKSRLLSDRFSAERPKGSFSTLEIQRTEQGDSAMYLCASSPWDRGINNYGYTFGSGTRLTVV.